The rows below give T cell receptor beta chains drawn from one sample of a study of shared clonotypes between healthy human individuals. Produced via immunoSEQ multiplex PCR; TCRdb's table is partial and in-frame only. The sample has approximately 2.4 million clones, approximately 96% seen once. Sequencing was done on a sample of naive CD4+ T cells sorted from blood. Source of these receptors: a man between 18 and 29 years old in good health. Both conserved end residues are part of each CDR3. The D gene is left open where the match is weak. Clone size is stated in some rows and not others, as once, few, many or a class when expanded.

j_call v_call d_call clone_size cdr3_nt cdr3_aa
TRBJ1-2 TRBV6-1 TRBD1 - TGTGCCACCAGGGGGACAGGGGAGGGCTATGGCTACACCTTC CATRGTGEGYGYTF
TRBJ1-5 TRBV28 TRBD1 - TGTGCCAGCAGTTGGGACAGGGTGGCCAATCAGCCCCAGCATTTT CASSWDRVANQPQHF
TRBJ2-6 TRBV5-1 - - TGCGCCAGCAGCCGAAAGGACACAAGCTCTGGGGCCAACGTCCTGACTTTC CASSRKDTSSGANVLTF
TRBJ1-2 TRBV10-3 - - TGTGCCACCTCGACTGACAGCTTCGGTGGCTACACCTTC CATSTDSFGGYTF
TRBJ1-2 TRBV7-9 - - TGTGCCAGCAGCCTACCCAACCTCGATTCTAACTATGGCTACACCTTC CASSLPNLDSNYGYTF
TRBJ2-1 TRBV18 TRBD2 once TGTGCCAGCTCACCCGGGACTAGCGCTGTCAATGAGCAGTTCTTC CASSPGTSAVNEQFF
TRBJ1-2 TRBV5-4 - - TGTGCCAGCAGCTCGGTCGGGGGCACCTATGGCTACACCTTC CASSSVGGTYGYTF
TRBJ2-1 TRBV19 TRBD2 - TGTGCCAGTAGTGGTAGCGGGAGCTCCTACAATGAGCAGTTCTTC CASSGSGSSYNEQFF
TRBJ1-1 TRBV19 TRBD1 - TGTGCCAGTAGTAATAAAGGACAGGGGAGAACTGAAGCTTTCTTT CASSNKGQGRTEAFF
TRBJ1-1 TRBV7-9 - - TGTGCCAGCAGCTTAGGGTTACGGGGCATGAACACTGAAGCTTTCTTT CASSLGLRGMNTEAFF
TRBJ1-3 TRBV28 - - TGTGCCAGCAGTTTAGGGGGCCTCAAAGGTAACACCATATATTTT CASSLGGLKGNTIYF
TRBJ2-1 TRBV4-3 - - TGCGCCAGCAGCCGCCAGGCGGGTGGGCCTTACAATGAGCAGTTCTTC CASSRQAGGPYNEQFF
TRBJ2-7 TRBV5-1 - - TGCGCCAGCAGCTCTGAAGCCTACGAGCAGTACTTC CASSSEAYEQYF
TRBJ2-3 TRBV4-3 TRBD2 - TGCGCCAGCAGCCAAGATGGCGGGAGGGCCACAGATACGCAGTATTTT CASSQDGGRATDTQYF
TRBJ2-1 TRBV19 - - TGTGCCAGTAGTGTTACAGGTTTCTCTTTGGACAATGAGCAGTTCTTC CASSVTGFSLDNEQFF
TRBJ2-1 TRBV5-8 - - TGTGCCAGCAGCCCAGCATTTTCCTACAATGAGCAGTTCTTC CASSPAFSYNEQFF
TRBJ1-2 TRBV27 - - TGTGCCAGCAGTAAAATCGGGGGAAACTATGGCTACACCTTC CASSKIGGNYGYTF
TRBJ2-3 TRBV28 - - TGTGCCAGCAGTCCCCCCTACATGGATACGCAGTATTTT CASSPPYMDTQYF
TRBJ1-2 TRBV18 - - TGTGCCAGCTCACCATTCACAGGAGAGGGCTATGGCTACACCTTC CASSPFTGEGYGYTF
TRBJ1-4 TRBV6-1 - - TGTGCCAGCAGTGGAAGGGGGGGGCTTCAATATGAAAAACTGTTTTTT CASSGRGGLQYEKLFF
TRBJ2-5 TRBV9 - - TGTGCCAGCAGCGTAGGGGGAGGAAGAAGAGAGACCCAGTACTTC CASSVGGGRRETQYF
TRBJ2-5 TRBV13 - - TGTGCCAGCAGCTCCCGCTCAGGGGACCGCGCAAAGTGGCAAGAGACCCAGTACTTC CASSSRSGDRAKWQETQYF
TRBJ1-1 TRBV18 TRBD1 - TGTGCCAGCTCCCCAGGACAGGGAGAGGTGAACACTGAAGCTTTCTTT CASSPGQGEVNTEAFF
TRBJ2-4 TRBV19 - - TGTGCCAGTAGTATAAGGACCCTTCAGTACTTC CASSIRTLQYF
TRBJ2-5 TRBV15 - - TGTGCCACCAGCAGAGATATCCAAGAGACCCAGTACTTC CATSRDIQETQYF
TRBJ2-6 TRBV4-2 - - TGTGCCAGCAGCCAAGATCAGGGCTCTGGGGCCAACGTCCTGACTTTC CASSQDQGSGANVLTF
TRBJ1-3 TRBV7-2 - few TGTGCCAGCAGCTTACAAGCGGTCGGAAACACCATATATTTT CASSLQAVGNTIYF
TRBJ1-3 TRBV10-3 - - TGTGCCATCAGTGTGGGGGGATCCCCTCTCTCTGGAAACACCATATATTTT CAISVGGSPLSGNTIYF
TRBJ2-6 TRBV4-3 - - TGCGCCAGCAGCCACGGTGGGGCCAACGTCCTGACTTTC CASSHGGANVLTF
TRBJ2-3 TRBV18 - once TGTGCCAGCTCACCACCGGGCCCTAGCACAGATACGCAGTATTTT CASSPPGPSTDTQYF
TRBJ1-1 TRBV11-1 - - TGTGCCAGCAGTCCTGACAGGACCACTGAAGCTTTCTTT CASSPDRTTEAFF
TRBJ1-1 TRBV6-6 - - TGTGCCAGCAGTTACATCGGGCTGATGAACACTGAAGCTTTCTTT CASSYIGLMNTEAFF
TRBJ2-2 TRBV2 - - TGTGCCAGCAGTGTAGGGGGGTTAGGTACCGGGGAGCTGTTTTTT CASSVGGLGTGELFF
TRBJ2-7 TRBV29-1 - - TGCAGCGTTGAAGGACGGGATTACGAGCAGTACTTC CSVEGRDYEQYF
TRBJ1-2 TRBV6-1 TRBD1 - TGTGCCAGCAGTGAAGCTCACAGGGGCTATGGCTACACCTTC CASSEAHRGYGYTF
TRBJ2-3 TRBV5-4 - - TGTGCCAGCAGCTTGACAGGGTTTAGCACAGATACGCAGTATTTT CASSLTGFSTDTQYF
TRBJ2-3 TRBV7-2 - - TGTGCCAGCAGCTTATGGCGGGGGCTCACAGATACGCAGTATTTT CASSLWRGLTDTQYF
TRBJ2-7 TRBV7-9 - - TGTGCCAGCAGCTTCGGGGTCGGCGAGCAGTACTTC CASSFGVGEQYF
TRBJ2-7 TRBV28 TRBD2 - TGTGCCAGCAGGTCAAACACCGGGAGGAAGTACGAGCAGTACTTC CASRSNTGRKYEQYF
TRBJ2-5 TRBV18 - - TGTGCCAGCTCACCACTTGAGTGGTTTGAAGAGACCCAGTACTTC CASSPLEWFEETQYF
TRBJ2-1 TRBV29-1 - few TGCTCGGGGAGCCAGAATGAGCAGTTCTTC CSGSQNEQFF
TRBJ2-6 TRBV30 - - TGTGCCGGTACTTCCTCTGGGGCCAACGTCCTGACTTTC CAGTSSGANVLTF
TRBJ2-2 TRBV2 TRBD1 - TGTGCCAGCAGGACCGGGACAGCAAACACCGGGGAGCTGTTTTTT CASRTGTANTGELFF